The source of this T cell receptor beta chain is a study of shared clonotypes between healthy human individuals. Study-level points and caveats: Four donors shared 4.5% to 6.5% of their naive CD4 clonotypes. Naive subsets typically showed greater estimated richness than memory subsets. Represented diversity, genetic and exposure-history alike, was limited by few donors.

Comments on this clone: Its antigen is still unknown.

Naive CD8 cells comprised CD45RO-negative, CCR7-positively selected cells, excluding terminally differentiated effector memory CD45RA+ cells. Each donor was a Caucasian adult residing in Nashville, Tennessee. Some clones are missing from TCRdb's copy, which holds only in-frame ones; the method was immunoSEQ multiplex PCR. The profile covers about 2 million clones, with roughly 95% appearing a single time and more than 0.9% taken by the ten largest. Unmatched junction bases numbered 10, after V lost 4 bases and J lost 7 bases. Germline V CDR1 and CDR2: LGHNA, YSLEER. CDR3 length: 15 amino acids. This chain connects TRBV4-3 to TRBJ2-7; 10 bases agree with TRBD2. The sequence was collected from a man younger than 30 in good health. The sequenced sample consisted of naive CD8+ T cells sorted from blood. The CDR3 here is CASSPGTSESQEQYF. Written as DNA, the CDR3 is TGCGCCAGCAGCCCCGGGACTAGCGAGAGTCAGGAGCAGTACTTC.